The 27 T cell receptor beta chains below were found in one sample sequenced in a study of T-cell memory formation after mild COVID-19. TCRdb itself ran the 5' RACE reads through MiXCR, one entry per CDR3 protein. The sample holds approximately 350,000 distinct CDR3 sequences, around an eighth seen once. Sample: PBMCs or a T cell subset sorted from them (not recorded which). The source is a man aged 18 to 30 who had mild COVID-19 (a few samples of this study predate the infection). Cell type and time point are not known.

The chain is built from TRBV7-9 and TRBJ1-4; 7 bases agree with TRBD1. V was clipped by 5 bases and J by 7 bases; unmatched bases: 7. CDR1 and CDR2 (germline): SEHNR, FQNEAQ (reference sequence). This CDR3 has 14 residues. The CDR3, as DNA: TGTGCCAGCAGCCGGACAGGCCTGGGTGAAAAACTGTTTTTT. Translated: CASSRTGLGEKLFF.

A few counts support this clonotype. This rearrangement joins TRBV2 to TRBJ1-1; the D gene is possibly TRBD1 (5 bases). V was cut by 10 bases and J by 0 bases, with 12 bases left in between. Germline-derived CDR1 and CDR2 are SNHLY and FYNNEI. CDR3 length: 13 residues. CDR3 nucleotides: TGTGCCAATTCACAGGAGATGAACACTGAAGCTTTCTTT. It encodes CANSQEMNTEAFF. Drawing the rest from reference TRBV2 and TRBJ1-1, the complete variable domain is EPEVTQTPSHQVTQMGQEVILRCVPISNHLYFYWYRQILGQKVEFLVSFYNNEISEKSEIFDDQFSVERPDGSNFTLKIRSTKLEDSAMYFCANSQEMNTEAFFGQGTRLTVV.

CDR3 sequence reads: CASSFTGLYSNQPQHF. The CDR3 region has the DNA TGTGCCAGCAGCTTTACAGGACTGTATAGCAATCAGCCCCAGCATTTT. This chain joins TRBV5-5 and TRBJ1-5; possibly TRBD1 for D (5 bases). Germline-derived CDR1 and CDR2 are SGHKS and YYEKEE (reference sequence). Between the trimmed V and J ends, which lost 2 bases and 0 bases, there was a span of 12 bases. The CDR3 totals 16 residues.

This clonotype was detected only a few times. V usage is TRBV7-9 and J usage is TRBJ2-3; 7 nucleotides align to TRBD1. The length of the CDR3 is 15 residues. Losses at the gene ends were 5 bases for V and 1 base for J; bases not matched to a gene: 6. Germline V gene lookup returns CDR1 SEHNR and CDR2 FQNEAQ (reference sequence). The CDR3 coding sequence is TGTGCCAGCAGCCCGCGGACAGGACGCACAGATACGCAGTATTTT. This gives the protein CASSPRTGRTDTQYF.

The chain has TRBV7-3 and TRBJ2-1; TRBD1 aligns across 9 bases. The junction had 7 bases not matched to a gene; V was cut back by 5 bases and J by 5 bases. Germline V gene sequence: CDR1 SGHTA, CDR2 FQGTGA. The CDR3 has 15 amino acids. This CDR3 is CASSRDRVRHNEQFF. The CDR3 nucleotides are TGTGCCAGCAGCAGGGACAGGGTAAGGCACAATGAGCAGTTCTTC. The variable domain in full, with the rest retrieved from reference TRBV7-3 and TRBJ2-1, is GAGVSQTPSNKVTEKGKYVELRCDPISGHTALYWYRQSLGQGPEFLIYFQGTGAADDSGLPNDRFFAVRPEGSVSTLKIQRTERGDSAVYLCASSRDRVRHNEQFFGPGTRLTVL.

This clonotype appeared a few times. The chain carries TRBV7-2 and TRBJ2-3; 7 bases are shared with TRBD1. The CDR3 is made up of 16 amino acids. Losses at the gene ends were 2 bases for V and 4 bases for J; bases not matched to a gene: 9. CDR1 is SGHTA, CDR2 FQGNSA, per germline. The CDR3 DNA reads as TGTGCCAGCAGCTTATATAGGGGGCCTCCCGCAGATACGCAGTATTTT. Translating gives CASSLYRGPPADTQYF.

Ten or more counts support this clonotype. This chain uses TRBV6-1 with TRBJ1-3; weak D call: TRBD1 (5 bases). Per germline, CDR1 MNHNS and CDR2 SASEGT. The V end was cut by 6 bases, the J end by 0 bases, with 24 bases between. This CDR3 spans 19 amino acids. The CDR3 region has the DNA TGTGCCAGCAGCGCAAGCAGGGATATCAAGTCGAGCTCTGGAAACACCATATATTTT. Its protein is CASSASRDIKSSSGNTIYF.

This clonotype has only a few counts. The gene calls are TRBV7-2 and TRBJ2-7; the D gene is possibly TRBD2 (7 bases). In germline, CDR1 is SGHTA, CDR2 FQGNSA. The V gene lost 1 base and the J gene lost 7 bases, with 11 bases spanning the gap. There are 13 residues in the CDR3. The CDR3 is CASSLVGGQEQYV. CDR3 coding DNA: TGTGCCAGCAGCTTAGTGGGGGGGCAAGAGCAGTACGTC.

The chain has TRBV7-2 and TRBJ1-2; D is unresolved. Trimming stripped 0 bases from V and 4 bases from J, with 9 bases between. This CDR3 contains 14 residues. Germline CDR1 and CDR2: SGHTA and FQGNSA. CDR3: CASSLARHRYGYTF. Written as DNA, the CDR3 is TGTGCCAGCAGCTTAGCCAGACACCGCTATGGCTACACCTTC.

The genes are TRBV20-1 and TRBJ2-3; the D gene is possibly TRBD1 (5 bases). Per the germline V gene, CDR1 is DFQATT and CDR2 is SNEGSKA (reference sequence). V was trimmed by 2 bases and J by 2 bases, leaving 8 bases between them. The CDR3 length is 13 residues. In nucleotides, the CDR3 is TGCAGTGCTAGACAGGGTCACACAGATACGCAGTATTTT. This gives the protein CSARQGHTDTQYF.

This clonotype was counted a few times. This rearrangement joins TRBV6-2 or TRBV6-3 to TRBJ2-5, with a possible D match to TRBD2 (5 bases). Germline V gene data show CDR1 as MNHEY and CDR2 as SVGEGT. Trimming took 4 bases from V and 1 from J, leaving 10 bases between them. CDR3 length equals 14 residues. The CDR3 DNA reads TGTGCCAGCAGTTCTCGAGGGCCCCAAGAGACCCAGTACTTC. This encodes CASSSRGPQETQYF.

In this sample, this clonotype turned up a few times. J is TRBJ1-5 and V is TRBV5-4; D is perhaps TRBD1 (5 bases). The CDR3 totals 15 residues. Per germline, CDR1 SGHNT and CDR2 YYREEE (reference sequence). Trimming pared 3 bases from V and 8 bases from J, leaving 18 bases between. The CDR3 bases are TGTGCCAGCAGCTACGAACCGGGACGAGAGGAGCCCCAGCATTTT. Protein sequence: CASSYEPGREEPQHF.

This clonotype showed up just a few times. The CDR3 spells CASSPTGRVTTEAFF. In DNA, the CDR3 is TGTGCCAGCTCACCAACAGGGCGGGTTACGACTGAAGCTTTCTTT. This chain links TRBV18 with TRBJ1-1; D might be TRBD1 (6 bases). V dropped 2 bases and J dropped 5 bases, with 15 bases sitting between them. In germline, CDR1 is KGHSH, CDR2 LQKENI. The CDR3 is made up of 15 amino acids.

This clonotype has more than one count but fewer than ten. This sequence joins TRBV7-2 and TRBJ2-7; unclear D gene. The CDR3 length is 13 residues. The V end was cut by 1 base, the J end by 1 base, with 5 bases between. CDR1 and CDR2 from the germline V gene are SGHTA and FQGNSA. The CDR3 nucleotides are TGTGCCAGCAGCTTAGTCGCGTCCTACGAGCAGTACTTC. Encoded protein: CASSLVASYEQYF.

In its sample, this clonotype was seen many times. The chain combines TRBV11-2 with TRBJ1-1, with D perhaps TRBD1 (6 bases). Germline CDR1 reads SGHAT; CDR2 reads FQNNGV. Trimming cost V 5 bases and J 1 base, with 8 bases left between them. CDR3 length equals 13 residues. The CDR3 region has the DNA TGTGCCAGCAGCGCGGACAGGAACACTGAAGCTTTCTTT. Amino acid sequence: CASSADRNTEAFF.

The chain uses TRBV20-1 and TRBJ1-6, with D unclear. The CDR3 has 15 amino acids. V gave up 6 bases and J gave up 1 base, with 13 bases separating them. From germline, CDR1 is DFQATT and CDR2 SNEGSKA (reference sequence). CDR3 nucleotide sequence: TGCAGTGCCAGGACCTTCCAGTCCTATAATTCACCCCTCCACTTT. This sequence encodes CSARTFQSYNSPLHF.

This clonotype was detected only a few times. The chain employs TRBV29-1 and TRBJ2-3; D gene unclear. Trimming shortened V by 4 bases and J by 2 bases, and 13 bases separated the two germline ends. Germline V gives CDR1 SQVTM, CDR2 ANQGSEA. The CDR3 extends over 14 amino acids. CDR3 protein: CSVGQRAHTDTQYF. CDR3 in DNA: TGCAGCGTTGGACAAAGGGCCCACACAGATACGCAGTATTTT.

This clonotype was observed many times. The V gene is TRBV6-2 or TRBV6-3, the J gene TRBJ2-3; 8 bases are a match to TRBD2. Trimming removed 3 bases from V and 3 bases from J; junction bases left unmatched: 5. Germline CDR1 is MNHEY and CDR2 is SVGEGT. The CDR3 length is 15 residues. CDR3 in amino acids: CASSYRGGGTDTQYF. The CDR3 nucleotides are TGTGCCAGCAGTTATCGTGGCGGGGGGACAGATACGCAGTATTTT.

The table lists this clonotype with a few counts. The chain recombines TRBV7-2 with TRBJ1-1, with a tentative D call TRBD1 (5 bases). V lost 0 bases and J 4 bases, leaving 9 bases between the germline ends. The V gene's germline CDR1 is SGHTA and CDR2 FQGNSA. The CDR3 extends over 14 amino acids. The CDR3 region is CASSLAGPGTEAFF. The CDR3 bases are TGTGCCAGCAGCTTAGCGGGACCGGGCACTGAAGCTTTCTTT.

This clonotype was counted only a few times. The chain uses TRBV29-1 and TRBJ2-2, with TRBD1 matching 7 bases. This CDR3 is 13 amino acids long. The germline gives CDR1 SQVTM, CDR2 ANQGSEA. The V segment lost 5 bases and the J segment 1 base; nucleotides outside the gene matches: 1. The DNA of the CDR3 is TGCAGCGTTTGGACAGGGAACACCGGGGAGCTGTTTTTT. Translation: CSVWTGNTGELFF.

The gene calls are TRBV27 and TRBJ1-2; D is perhaps TRBD1 (5 bases). This CDR3 is built from 17 residues. V lost 0 bases to trimming and J lost 2 bases, with 16 bases between them. Looked up from germline, CDR1 is MNHEY and CDR2 is SMNVEV (reference sequence). The CDR3 is CASSLSGVSTGNYGYTF. The DNA for the CDR3 is TGTGCCAGCAGTTTATCGGGGGTCTCGACGGGAAACTATGGCTACACCTTC.

The rearrangement links TRBV4-3 to TRBJ2-3; D might be TRBD1 or TRBD2, each matching 5 bases. With 9 bases removed from V and 1 base from J, the gap between germline ends came to 20 bases. CDR1 is LGHNA, CDR2 YSLEER, per germline. The CDR3 has 16 residues. In nucleotides, the CDR3 is TGCGCCAGTTCCCTCAACCGGGACCTCGGCACAGATACGCAGTATTTT. Amino acids: CASSLNRDLGTDTQYF.

The V gene is TRBV12-3 or TRBV12-4, the J gene TRBJ1-5; D not resolved. The CDR3 length is 12 residues. Between the trimmed V and J ends, which lost 4 bases and 6 bases, there was a span of 7 bases. CDR3 coding DNA: TGTGCCAGCAGTTCCTTGGGTCAGCCCCAGCATTTT. This encodes CASSSLGQPQHF.

V and J are TRBV20-1 and TRBJ2-3, with TRBD2 matching 7 bases. The germline V gene has CDR1 DFQATT and CDR2 SNEGSKA (reference sequence). This CDR3 spans 13 amino acids. V shed 3 bases and J 2 bases; nucleotides not matched to a gene: 2. DNA for the CDR3: TGCAGTGCTAGGTGGGACTACACAGATACGCAGTATTTT. Residues: CSARWDYTDTQYF.

This chain uses TRBV7-2 with TRBJ1-1, with 7 bases that match TRBD1. This CDR3 comprises 16 residues. The V segment lost 5 bases and the J segment 1 base; nucleotides outside the gene matches: 10. CDR1 is SGHTA, CDR2 FQGNSA, per germline. CDR3 loop: CASSHPPYRGNTEAFF. CDR3 sequence (DNA): TGTGCCAGCAGCCACCCCCCCTACAGGGGGAACACTGAAGCTTTCTTT. The full variable domain, rest sourced from reference TRBV7-2 and TRBJ1-1, is GAGVSQSPSNKVTEKGKDVELRCDPISGHTALYWYRQSLGQGLEFLIYFQGNSAPDKSGLPSDRFSAERTGGSVSTLTIQRTQQEDSAVYLCASSHPPYRGNTEAFFGQGTRLTVV.

This clonotype came up a few times. The V and J genes are TRBV5-6 and TRBJ2-2; D gene unclear. V was clipped by 0 bases and J by 6 bases, with 6 bases between them. CDR3 size: 13 residues. Germline-derived CDR1 and CDR2 are SGHDT and YYEEEE. CDR3 sequence reads: CASSLARPGELFF. CDR3 DNA: TGTGCCAGCAGCTTGGCCAGGCCCGGGGAGCTGTTTTTT.

There are a few counts of this clonotype. This chain connects TRBV24-1 to TRBJ2-5; perhaps TRBD1 as D (6 bases). V was shortened by 5 bases and J by 4 bases, with 16 bases between the two germline ends. This CDR3 has 15 amino acids. The germline CDR1 and CDR2 sequences are KGHDR and SFDVKD. The CDR3 DNA follows: TGTGCCACCAGTGTTCCAGGCACAGGGAGAGAGACCCAGTACTTC. This codes for CATSVPGTGRETQYF.